Presented here are 13 T cell receptor beta chains from one specimen sequenced in a study of T cells of healthy individuals. In TCRdb, the 5' RACE reads were re-called with MiXCR into one record per CDR3 protein. In the table there are around 98,000 distinct CDR3 sequences, approximately 18% of which are singletons. The receptors come from a human donor in good health.

This clonotype was seen many times. The rearrangement links TRBV5-1 to TRBJ2-5; D remains ambiguous. The germline V gene encodes CDR1 SGHRS and CDR2 YFSETQ. Trimming cost V 4 bases and J 0 bases, with 7 bases left between them. The CDR3 is 13 residues long. The CDR3 region has the DNA TGCGCCAGCAGCGCACAGAACCAAGAGACCCAGTACTTC. It codes for CASSAQNQETQYF.

The chain carries TRBV5-1 and TRBJ2-1; 7 bases match TRBD1. The CDR3 extends over 15 amino acids. V lost 1 base and J lost 1; bases outside the gene matches: 2. From germline, CDR1 is SGHRS and CDR2 YFSETQ. CDR3 region: CASSLMTGSYNEQFF. The CDR3, as DNA: TGCGCCAGCAGCTTGATGACAGGGTCCTACAATGAGCAGTTCTTC.

This clonotype was seen many times. The V gene is TRBV4-1, the J gene TRBJ2-1; tentative D call: TRBD2 (5 bases). The V end lost 2 bases, the J end lost 3 bases, and 11 bases lay between the germline ends. The germline CDR1 and CDR2 sequences are MGHRA and YSYEKL. The CDR3 runs to 15 residues. The CDR3 region is CASSQLRDLYNEQFF. The CDR3 DNA sequence: TGCGCCAGCAGCCAATTGAGGGATCTCTACAATGAGCAGTTCTTC.

This chain links TRBV19 with TRBJ1-2, with unresolved D. The CDR3 is 14 residues long. V lost 3 bases to trimming and J lost 0 bases, with 8 bases between them. The germline CDR1 and CDR2 sequences are LNHDA and SQIVND (reference sequence). CDR3 residues: CASSIQPSNYGYTF. CDR3 DNA sequence: TGTGCCAGTAGTATCCAGCCTTCTAACTATGGCTACACCTTC.

This clonotype was counted a few times. The V and J genes are TRBV7-8 and TRBJ2-7; D might be TRBD1 (5 bases). The V end lost 5 bases, the J end lost 2 bases, and 19 bases lay between the germline ends. The CDR3 runs 16 residues. Germline V gene sequence: CDR1 SGHVS, CDR2 FQNEAQ. DNA for the CDR3: TGTGCCAGCAGCCCCCCGAGGTATGGGGCTCCCTACGAGCAGTACTTC. Protein: CASSPPRYGAPYEQYF.

This chain connects TRBV9 to TRBJ2-1; D is undetermined. From germline, CDR1 is SGDLS and CDR2 YYNGEE. Deletions cut 0 bases from V and 9 bases from J, with 13 bases between. This CDR3 has 14 residues. CDR3 DNA sequence: TGTGCCAGCAGCGTAGGGCAGTCCCTAGGTGAGCAGTTCTTC. This sequence encodes CASSVGQSLGEQFF.

This clonotype was found a few times. The chain links TRBV20-1 to TRBJ1-4; perhaps TRBD1 as D (5 bases). The V end was cut by 5 bases, the J end by 4 bases, with 11 bases between. The length of the CDR3 is 13 residues. CDR1 and CDR2 from the germline V gene are DFQATT and SNEGSKA (reference sequence). The CDR3 sequence: CSAPGPINEKLFF. The CDR3 region has the DNA TGCAGTGCTCCGGGACCGATTAATGAAAAACTGTTTTTT.

This clonotype was seen many times. This chain uses TRBV7-9 with TRBJ2-3; TRBD1 aligns across 7 bases. Trimming cost V 5 bases and J 0 bases; bases outside gene matches: 5. Germline V gene sequence: CDR1 SEHNR, CDR2 FQNEAQ (reference sequence). The CDR3 loop spans 15 amino acids. CDR3 coding DNA: TGTGCCAGCAGCCCCCTCAGGGGGAGCACAGATACGCAGTATTTT. Protein sequence: CASSPLRGSTDTQYF.

Here the CDR3 DNA reads TGTGCCAGCAGTTTAAGTTCGGGGGTTACTGAAGCTTTCTTT. This translates into CASSLSSGVTEAFF. The rearrangement joins TRBV28 to TRBJ1-1; tentatively, D is TRBD1 (5 bases). Trimming removed 2 bases from V and 5 bases from J, with 12 bases in between. The length of the CDR3 is 14 residues. Looked up from germline, CDR1 is MDHEN and CDR2 is SYDVKM.

This clonotype came up once. This chain uses TRBV7-2 with TRBJ2-5, with 7 bases fitting TRBD2. V lost 5 bases to trimming and J lost 5 bases; unmatched junction nucleotides: 11. The V gene's germline CDR1 is SGHTA and CDR2 FQGNSA. The CDR3 is 15 residues long. DNA for the CDR3: TGTGCCAGCAGCCCCTGGGGGGGGGTCGGGGAGACCCAGTACTTC. Protein product: CASSPWGGVGETQYF.

The table lists this clonotype with a few counts. This chain connects TRBV5-1 to TRBJ1-1; the match to TRBD1 covers 8 bases. V trimming: 7 bases; J trimming: 7 bases; junction bases outside the gene matches: 9. This CDR3 region has 13 residues. CDR1 is SGHRS and CDR2 is YFSETQ in the germline V gene. CDR3 in amino acids: CASGISGGYEAFF. The CDR3 DNA reads TGCGCCAGCGGAATATCAGGGGGCTATGAAGCTTTCTTT.

Ten or more counts support this clonotype. This rearrangement joins TRBV9 to TRBJ2-7; 8 nucleotides match TRBD1. There are 12 residues in the CDR3. Germline V CDR1 and CDR2: SGDLS, YYNGEE. J gave up 5 bases and V 7 bases, and 5 bases lay outside the gene matches. DNA of the CDR3: TGTGCCAGCGGACAGGGAGGCGACGAGCAGTACTTC. Its protein is CASGQGGDEQYF.

This chain uses TRBV28 with TRBJ2-1; 8 bases agree with TRBD1. CDR3 size: 15 residues. With V trimmed by 7 bases and J by 4 bases, 9 bases remained unmatched. Germline loops: CDR1 MDHEN, CDR2 SYDVKM. This chain's CDR3 is CASTPRGTGYNEQFF. The CDR3 DNA is TGTGCCAGCACCCCCCGCGGGACAGGTTACAATGAGCAGTTCTTC. The complete variable domain, with remaining parts taken from reference TRBV28 and TRBJ2-1, reads DVKVTQSSRYLVKRTGEKVFLECVQDMDHENMFWYRQDPGLGLRLIYFSYDVKMKEKGDIPEGYSVSREKKERFSLILESASTNQTSMYLCASTPRGTGYNEQFFGPGTRLTVL.